The TCR beta chain under discussion was sequenced for a study of glioma-infiltrating T cells after dendritic cell vaccination. The wider study: Dendritic cells derived from monocytes and pulsed with autologous tumor lysate formed the vaccine.

Study outcomes and limitations: No direct clonality-survival link was found; a diverse polyclonal response may matter.

The sample holds one count of this clone. Its antigen is not identified. Time point defined: after dendritic cell vaccination, including at tumor progression/relapse. V shed 2 bases, J shed 5 bases, and the junction held 2 bases outside the gene matches. The CDR3 spans 14 residues. Germline V gene lookup returns CDR1 KGHSH and CDR2 LQKENI. Using immunoSEQ multiplex PCR, the repertoire was profiled, and TCRdb retains in-frame clones only, with some absent. Altogether 100,000 to 120,000 clones are present, 90% being singletons, with the ten largest covering around 2.6%. This specimen was blood, taken after dendritic cell vaccination. This chain joins TRBV18 and TRBJ2-5; TRBD2 aligns across 10 bases. The source is a human donor with glioblastoma. The DNA of the CDR3 is TGTGCCAGCTCACCAAGCGGGGGGGCCGAGACCCAGTACTTC. Translation: CASSPSGGAETQYF.